This T cell receptor (beta chain) comes out of a study of identifying expanded T cells in peripheral blood. No infections or other immune events were documented during collection. TCRdb's table, derived via immunoSEQ multiplex PCR, lists solely in-frame clones and lacks some. Of 75,000 to 95,000 clones in the sample, roughly 81% are singletons; the top ten hold approximately 4.5%. Germline V lookup: CDR1 LGHNA, CDR2 YSLEER. The length of the CDR3 is 15 residues. V was clipped by 4 bases and J by 6 bases; unmatched bases: 7. With regard to this clone: Antigen unknown.

The study, taken as a whole, reports: Variance in clone template counts between two-week samples significantly increased with total template count across all healthy donors. Differentially abundant clones: around 1.2 between replicates, about 15 at roughly 2 weeks, 19 to 20 at four.

Sequencing was carried out using blood. The chain links TRBV4-3 to TRBJ2-2, with 8 bases matching TRBD1. This clonotype originated in a person between 18 and 70 years old in good health. CDR3 protein: CASSRGRGLAGELFF. For the CDR3, the DNA is TGCGCCAGCAGCCGCGGCAGGGGGCTCGCCGGGGAGCTGTTTTTT.